A selection of T cell receptor beta chains follows, all from one sample in a study of beta chain features in type 1 diabetes. Libraries were prepared by immunoSEQ multiplex PCR; TCRdb keeps only in-frame clonotypes and omits some of them. The data contain 860,000 or so clones, 15% to 20% of them singletons. The sequenced sample consisted of naive CD4+ T cells from blood. These receptor sequences come from a woman aged 18-35 years in good health. The CDR3 runs from the conserved cysteine through the conserved F or W. The D gene is left open where the match is weak. Clone size is shown for a subset of rows, as once, few, many or a class of expanded clone.

size,J,D,V,DNA,CDR3
NA,TRBJ2-2,NA,TRBV19,TGTGCCAGTAGTTTGTCGGCAGGGCGCACCGGGGAGCTGTTTTTT,CASSLSAGRTGELFF
NA,TRBJ2-3,TRBD2,TRBV5-1,TGCGCCAGCAGGCAGACTAGCGGCACAGATACGCAGTATTTT,CASRQTSGTDTQYF
few,TRBJ2-5,NA,TRBV6-6,TGTGCCAGCAGTTACTCGTCGACATCCCAAGAGACCCAGTACTTC,CASSYSSTSQETQYF
NA,TRBJ2-1,TRBD1,TRBV5-1,TGCGCCAGCAGCTTCGGAGCAGGGGGTGAAGAGGAGCAGTTCTTC,CASSFGAGGEEEQFF
NA,TRBJ2-3,NA,TRBV18,TGTGCCAGCTCACCACGAGGTAGCGGAGATACCACAGATACGCAGTATTTT,CASSPRGSGDTTDTQYF
NA,TRBJ2-2,NA,TRBV11-2,TGTGCCAGCAGCCTATGGACAGCGCAACCCGGGGAGCTGTTTTTT,CASSLWTAQPGELFF
NA,TRBJ2-1,NA,TRBV18,TGTGCCAGCTCACAAGGGACTTACAATGAGCAGTTCTTC,CASSQGTYNEQFF
few,TRBJ2-1,NA,TRBV29-1,TGCAGCGTTGAGAGCGGAGGCTCCTACAATGAGCAGTTCTTC,CSVESGGSYNEQFF
few,TRBJ2-3,TRBD1,TRBV2,TGTGCCAGCAGGGAGACAGGGATTGGGCCAGATACGCAGTATTTT,CASRETGIGPDTQYF
few,TRBJ2-1,NA,TRBV7-3,TGTGCCAGCAGCTTGAGTAGCTCCTACAATGAGCAGTTCTTC,CASSLSSSYNEQFF
NA,TRBJ2-7,NA,TRBV28,TGTGCCAGCAGTTTCCCCGGACTAAGCCTCTACGAGCAGTACTTC,CASSFPGLSLYEQYF
NA,TRBJ2-3,NA,TRBV6-5,TGTGCCAGCAGTTACTCCGAGAAGGTCGCTACGCAGTATTTT,CASSYSEKVATQYF
NA,TRBJ2-7,TRBD2,TRBV4-2,TGTGCCAGCAGCCCCTCGGGGCATAGCGGGAGGGGAGACGAGCAGTACTTC,CASSPSGHSGRGDEQYF
few,TRBJ2-3,NA,TRBV7-3,TGTGCCAGCAGCCTACGAGGAGCCACGAGCACAGATACGCAGTATTTT,CASSLRGATSTDTQYF
few,TRBJ2-5,TRBD1,TRBV7-9,TGTGCCAGCAGCCAAGGACAGGGAACGGAGACCCAGTACTTC,CASSQGQGTETQYF
NA,TRBJ2-7,NA,TRBV27,TGTGCCAGCAGTGCAACGGATCCCTACGAGCAGTACTTC,CASSATDPYEQYF
NA,TRBJ2-2,NA,TRBV5-1,TGCGCCAGCAGCTTGGTACTAACCGGGGAGCTGTTTTTT,CASSLVLTGELFF
NA,TRBJ1-2,TRBD1,TRBV10-3,TGTGCCATCAGTGAAGGAGGGGGCAACTATGGCTACACCTTC,CAISEGGGNYGYTF
few,TRBJ2-7,NA,TRBV7-2,TGTGCCAGCAGCTACCTACCGGGACTCCAGTACTTC,CASSYLPGLQYF
NA,TRBJ1-5,NA,TRBV4-3,TGCGCCAGCAGCCAAGTCGGGGGTGGCAATCAGCCCCAGCATTTT,CASSQVGGGNQPQHF
NA,TRBJ2-7,NA,TRBV7-8,TGTGCCAGCAGCCTAAAGCGGGTTCAGGACGAGCAGTACTTC,CASSLKRVQDEQYF
few,TRBJ2-1,TRBD2,TRBV5-6,TGTGCCAGCAGCTGGACTAGCGGGGGCCGCGGCTACAATGAGCAGTTCTTC,CASSWTSGGRGYNEQFF
NA,TRBJ1-5,NA,TRBV11-2,TGTGCCAGCAGCTTAGGCCAGGGACACAATCAGCCCCAGCATTTT,CASSLGQGHNQPQHF
NA,TRBJ2-7,TRBD2,TRBV27,TGTGCCAGCAGTTTGACGGGAGGGCTTTTGTGGGACGAGCAGTACTTC,CASSLTGGLLWDEQYF
few,TRBJ2-3,NA,TRBV5-1,TGCGCCAGCAGCCGCCTTGTCACAGATACGCAGTATTTT,CASSRLVTDTQYF
NA,TRBJ1-5,NA,TRBV18,TGTGCCAGCTCACCACCCCCCGGACCTTTAGGAAATCAGCCCCAGCATTTT,CASSPPPGPLGNQPQHF
NA,TRBJ2-3,TRBD1,TRBV7-2,TGTGCCAGCAGCCCGCAGGGGGCGGCAGATACGCAGTATTTT,CASSPQGAADTQYF
NA,TRBJ2-3,NA,TRBV2,TGTGCCAGCAGTGAAGCGGTCTCTTTT,CASSEAVSF
few,TRBJ1-1,TRBD1,TRBV18,TGTGCCAGCTCACCACCCGGGACAGCAGGGACTGAAGCTTTCTTT,CASSPPGTAGTEAFF
NA,TRBJ2-3,TRBD2,TRBV7-3,TGTGCCAGCAGCCCCGGAGGGACTAGCGTTAGCACAGATACGCAGTATTTT,CASSPGGTSVSTDTQYF